The T cell receptor (beta chain) under discussion was sequenced for a study of vaccination and CD4 T cells after COVID-19. Study overall: Four females and six males made up the convalescents, two of whom were Hispanic. Median time from COVID diagnosis to post-COVID sampling was 101 days (35 to 161). Overlapping spike peptides served as the stimulus for the cells. These peptides came from SARS-CoV-2 and from the common cold coronaviruses HCoV-NL63, HCoV-OC43 and HCoV-229E.

The treatment is: approximately 10-day PBMC culture with coronavirus spike peptide pools or control peptides (ViraFEST assay). This clonotype ranks as medium-sized. Its antigen is unidentified. Cultured CD4+ T-cell DNA underwent Oncomine TCR Beta short-read sequencing. A single record per CDR3 protein comes from TCRdb applying MiXCR to the PCR reads. This table has 9,500 to 10,000 distinct CDR3 sequences, roughly 26% appearing once. The length of the CDR3 is 13 residues. Germline CDR1 is SGHTA and CDR2 is FQGNSA. Trimming pared 4 bases from V and 11 bases from J, leaving 15 bases between. The rearrangement links TRBV7-2 to TRBJ1-5, with unresolved D. The clonotype originates from a human donor who had recovered from COVID-19. The input for sequencing was CD4+ T cells from blood, cultured in vitro, taken after SARS-CoV-2 vaccination. The CDR3 DNA reads TGTGCCAGCAGCTCCCCCCCGGGTAGTGCCCAGCATTTT. This gives the protein CASSSPPGSAQHF.